This T cell receptor beta chain was profiled in a study of PD-L1 blockade in urothelial cancer. Overall study context: Blood samples contained a median around 130,000 T cells.

CDR1 and CDR2 (germline): SEHNR, FQNEAQ (reference sequence). The junction had 9 bases not matched to a gene; V was cut back by 1 base and J by 5 bases. The CDR3 loop spans 16 amino acids. Every PCR was spiked with synthetic TCR analog templates. The table came from immunoSEQ multiplex PCR; TCRdb's copy has only in-frame clones and leaves some out. The sample consists of approximately 100,000 clones, approximately 86% of them appearing once. This TCR derives from a man over 45 with urothelial cancer. The source was PBMCs, collected around atezolizumab (anti-PD-L1) treatment. V gene TRBV7-9 combines with J gene TRBJ1-2; 8 bases line up with TRBD1. The CDR3 sequence: CASSLGQGNPAYGYTF. For the CDR3, the DNA is TGTGCCAGCAGCTTAGGACAGGGGAATCCGGCTTATGGCTACACCTTC.